This T cell receptor beta chain is drawn from a study of blood T cells in healthy people across ages. Turning to the study itself: In model experiments, template switching was able to capture about one barcoded beta molecule for every two T cells that were present.

Regarding the study as a whole: Whereas aged donors had fewer naive CD4+ cells, long-lived donors had more of them and higher diversity. It was held that diversity estimates obtained from one million T cells represented underestimates.

Concerning this clonotype itself: Its antigen is still unknown.

Together with a sample-barcoded 5' primer, a J-beta primer mix was included in a second PCR lasting about 7 to 11 cycles. Each sample yielded at least 3 million CDR3-containing paired-end reads. TCRdb analysed the 5' RACE reads with MiXCR anew, one entry per CDR3 protein. The sample lists over 1.5 million distinct CDR3 sequences; roughly 52% were seen once. This CDR3 has 15 residues. Germline V gene lookup returns CDR1 SGHVS and CDR2 FNYEAQ. V lost 3 bases and J 2 bases, leaving 13 bases between the germline ends. The sequence came from a middle-aged woman in good health. Sequencing was performed on blood. The chain couples TRBV7-6 to TRBJ2-5, with D maybe TRBD2 (6 bases). The CDR3 nucleotides are TGTGCCAGCAGCTTCGGGGAGGCGGTACAAGAGACCCAGTACTTC. Translating gives CASSFGEAVQETQYF.